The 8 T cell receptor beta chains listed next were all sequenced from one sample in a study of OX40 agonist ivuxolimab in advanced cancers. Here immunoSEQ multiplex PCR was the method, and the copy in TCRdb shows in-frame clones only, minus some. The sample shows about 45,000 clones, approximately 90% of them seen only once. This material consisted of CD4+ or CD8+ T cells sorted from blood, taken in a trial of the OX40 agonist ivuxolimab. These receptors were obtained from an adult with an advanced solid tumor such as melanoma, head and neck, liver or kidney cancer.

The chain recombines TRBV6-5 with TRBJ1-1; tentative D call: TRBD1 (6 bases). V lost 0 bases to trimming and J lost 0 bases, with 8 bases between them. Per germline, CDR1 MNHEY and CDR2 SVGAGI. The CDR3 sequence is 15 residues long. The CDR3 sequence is CASSYSTGMNTEAFF. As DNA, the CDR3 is TGTGCCAGCAGTTACTCGACAGGCATGAACACTGAAGCTTTCTTT.

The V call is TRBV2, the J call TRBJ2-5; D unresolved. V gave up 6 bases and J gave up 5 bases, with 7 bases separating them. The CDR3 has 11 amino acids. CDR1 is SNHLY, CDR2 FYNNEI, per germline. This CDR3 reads CASSLGETQYF. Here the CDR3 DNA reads TGTGCCAGCAGCCTAGGGGAGACCCAGTACTTC.

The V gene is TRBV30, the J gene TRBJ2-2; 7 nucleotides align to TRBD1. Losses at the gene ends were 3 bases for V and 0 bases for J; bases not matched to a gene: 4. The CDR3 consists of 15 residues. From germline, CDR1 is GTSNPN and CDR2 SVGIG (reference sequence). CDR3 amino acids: CAWSWDSANTGELFF. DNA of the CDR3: TGTGCCTGGAGCTGGGACAGCGCGAACACCGGGGAGCTGTTTTTT.

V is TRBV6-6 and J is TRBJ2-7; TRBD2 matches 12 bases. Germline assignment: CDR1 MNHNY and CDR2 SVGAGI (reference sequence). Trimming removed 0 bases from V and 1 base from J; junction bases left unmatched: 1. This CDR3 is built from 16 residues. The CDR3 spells CASSYSTSGRSYEQYF. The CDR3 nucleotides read TGTGCCAGCAGTTACTCTACTAGCGGGAGGTCCTACGAGCAGTACTTC.

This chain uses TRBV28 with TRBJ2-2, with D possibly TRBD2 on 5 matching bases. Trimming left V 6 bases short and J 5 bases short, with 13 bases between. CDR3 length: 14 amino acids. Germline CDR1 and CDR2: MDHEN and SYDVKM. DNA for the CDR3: TGTGCCAGCAGGTCGCTGGGCGGGACCGGGGAGCTGTTTTTT. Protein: CASRSLGGTGELFF.

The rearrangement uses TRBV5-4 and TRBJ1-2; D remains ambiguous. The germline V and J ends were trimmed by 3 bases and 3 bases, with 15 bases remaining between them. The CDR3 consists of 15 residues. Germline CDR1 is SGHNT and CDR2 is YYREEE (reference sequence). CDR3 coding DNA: TGTGCCAGCAGCTCCTTGTCTATAGACCACTATGGCTACACCTTC. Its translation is CASSSLSIDHYGYTF.

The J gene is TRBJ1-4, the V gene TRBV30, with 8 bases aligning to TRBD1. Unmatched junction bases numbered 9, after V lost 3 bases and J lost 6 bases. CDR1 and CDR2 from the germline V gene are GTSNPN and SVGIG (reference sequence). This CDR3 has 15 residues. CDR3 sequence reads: CAWSSTGGRHEKLFF. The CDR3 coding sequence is TGTGCCTGGAGCTCAACAGGGGGGCGTCATGAAAAACTGTTTTTT.

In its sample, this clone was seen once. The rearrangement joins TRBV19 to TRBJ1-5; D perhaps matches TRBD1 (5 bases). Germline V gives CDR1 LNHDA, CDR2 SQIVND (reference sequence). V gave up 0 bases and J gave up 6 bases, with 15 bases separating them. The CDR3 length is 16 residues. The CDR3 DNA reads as TGTGCCAGTAGTATAGATCGTTACAGGCGGGGTCAGCCCCAGCATTTT. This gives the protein CASSIDRYRRGQPQHF.